These 17 T cell receptor beta chains were sequenced from one sample in a study of technical replicates of blood from several donors. Assay: immunoSEQ multiplex PCR; the TCRdb copy retains only in-frame clones and omits some. Of 80,000 or so clones in the sample, approximately 94% were seen once. Sequencing was carried out using T cells isolated from PBMCs. These receptors came from a human donor in good health.

This clone was found once. This chain connects TRBV30 to TRBJ2-3, with D tentatively TRBD2 (6 bases). V was cut by 1 base and J by 3 bases, with 17 bases left in between. The CDR3 is 16 amino acids. Per the germline V gene, CDR1 is GTSNPN and CDR2 is SVGIG (reference sequence). CDR3 sequence (DNA): TGTGCCTGGAGTGGCGGGACCCTAATAGGGACAGATACGCAGTATTTT. It specifies CAWSGGTLIGTDTQYF. Full variable domain (remainder filled in from reference TRBV30 and TRBJ2-3): SQTIHQWPATLVQPVGSPLSLECTVEGTSNPNLYWYRQAAGRGLQLLFYSVGIGQISSEVPQNLSASRPQDRQFILSSKKLLLSDSGFYLCAWSGGTLIGTDTQYFGPGTRLTVL.

The rearrangement links TRBV28 to TRBJ2-3; D is perhaps TRBD2 (5 bases). Germline assignment: CDR1 MDHEN and CDR2 SYDVKM. The CDR3 consists of 14 residues. Trimming took 6 bases from V and 2 from J, leaving 12 bases between them. The CDR3 nucleotides are TGTGCCAGCAGACGAGCGGAGGACACAGATACGCAGTATTTT. Its translation is CASRRAEDTDTQYF.

The chain links TRBV7-2 to TRBJ1-5; no reliable D call. V was cut by 4 bases and J by 3 bases, with 10 bases left in between. The germline CDR1 and CDR2 sequences are SGHTA and FQGNSA. The CDR3 is 14 amino acids. The CDR3 loop reads CASSSRDSNQPQHF. The DNA of the CDR3 is TGTGCCAGCAGCTCCCGGGATTCCAATCAGCCCCAGCATTTT.

The chain couples TRBV18 to TRBJ1-1, with TRBD1 identical over 9 bases. With 3 bases clipped from V and 11 bases from J, the junction kept 10 bases outside the gene matches. Germline-derived CDR1 and CDR2 are KGHSH and LQKENI. This CDR3 contains 14 residues. CDR3 DNA: TGTGCCAGCTCACCGGGAACAGGGGGCGCGTCGGCTTTCTTT. Residues: CASSPGTGGASAFF. Supplemented by reference TRBV18 and TRBJ1-1, the full variable domain reads NAGVMQNPRHLVRRRGQEARLRCSPMKGHSHVYWYRQLPEEGLKFMVYLQKENIIDESGMPKERFSAEFPKEGPSILRIQQVVRGDSAAYFCASSPGTGGASAFFGQGTRLTVV.

CDR3 amino acids: CASSPVGVNTEAFF. The CDR3 coding sequence is TGTGCCAGCTCACCAGTGGGAGTGAACACTGAAGCTTTCTTT. This rearrangement joins TRBV18 to TRBJ1-1; D is uncertain. Germline CDR1 KGHSH, CDR2 LQKENI. CDR3 size: 14 residues. V lost 2 bases to trimming and J lost 0 bases, with 7 bases between them.

The chain is built from TRBV7-9 and TRBJ2-2, with 7 positions matching TRBD1. CDR3 length: 13 residues. V trimming: 5 bases; J trimming: 8 bases; junction bases outside the gene matches: 5. The germline CDR1 and CDR2 sequences are SEHNR and FQNEAQ (reference sequence). Written as DNA, the CDR3 is TGTGCCAGCAGCCAAACAGGGGCAGGGGAGCTGTTTTTT. Its protein is CASSQTGAGELFF.

V gene TRBV6-1 combines with J gene TRBJ2-7; 7 bases align to TRBD1. J gave up 6 bases and V 5 bases, and 10 bases lay outside the gene matches. This CDR3 has 14 residues. CDR1 MNHNS and CDR2 SASEGT come from the germline V gene. CDR3 DNA: TGTGCCAGCAGTCCCCGGACAGGTGGTGGCGAGCAGTACTTC. Its translation is CASSPRTGGGEQYF.

This sequence joins TRBV30 and TRBJ1-2; the D is unclear. Trimming took 0 bases from V and 1 from J, leaving 6 bases between them. Looked up from germline, CDR1 is GTSNPN and CDR2 is SVGIG (reference sequence). This CDR3 is built from 13 residues. This CDR3 reads CAWSVRDNYGYTF. In nucleotides, the CDR3 is TGTGCCTGGAGTGTCCGGGATAACTATGGCTACACCTTC.

The chain couples TRBV6-5 to TRBJ1-1; D gene ambiguous. V dropped 2 bases and J dropped 1 base, with 5 bases sitting between them. This CDR3 is 13 amino acids long. Per germline, CDR1 MNHEY and CDR2 SVGAGI. CDR3 sequence (DNA): TGTGCCAGCAGTTACGGAGAGAACACTGAAGCTTTCTTT. This sequence encodes CASSYGENTEAFF.

CDR3 residues: CASSSGHPYGYTF. CDR3 sequence (DNA): TGTGCCAGCAGTTCGGGACACCCCTATGGCTACACCTTC. The rearrangement uses TRBV28 and TRBJ1-2; maybe TRBD1 (6 bases). The germline V gene has CDR1 MDHEN and CDR2 SYDVKM. The ends were cut back, 4 bases at V and 4 bases at J, with 10 bases in the middle. This CDR3 has 13 amino acids.

The chain recombines TRBV9 with TRBJ2-7; 10 bases match TRBD1. The CDR3 has 16 residues. CDR1 is SGDLS, CDR2 YYNGEE, per germline. V lost 1 base to trimming and J lost 3 bases; unmatched junction nucleotides: 7. CDR3 sequence (DNA): TGTGCCAGCAGCGTATCGGCCGGGACAGGGGTCTACGAGCAGTACTTC. Translating it yields CASSVSAGTGVYEQYF.

This clone has a handful of counts. The gene calls are TRBV6-5 and TRBJ1-1; D is unresolved. The CDR3 is 11 residues long. V lost 6 bases, J lost 10 bases, and 12 bases lay in between. Per the germline V gene, CDR1 is MNHEY and CDR2 is SVGAGI. The CDR3 nucleotides read TGTGCCAGCAGAGCTGGTCAGCGAGCTTTCTTT. Its protein is CASRAGQRAFF.

The genes are TRBV9 and TRBJ1-1, with D unresolved. With 4 bases removed from V and 2 bases from J, the gap between germline ends came to 12 bases. The length of the CDR3 is 14 residues. Germline lookup yields CDR1 SGDLS and CDR2 YYNGEE. As DNA, the CDR3 is TGTGCCAGCAGCCCGTTCACGGGTAACACTGAAGCTTTCTTT. This sequence encodes CASSPFTGNTEAFF.

This sequence joins TRBV4-1 and TRBJ2-7, with TRBD1 matching 10 bases. This CDR3 region has 15 residues. The germline V gene has CDR1 MGHRA and CDR2 YSYEKL. Germline trimming cut 4 bases from V and 7 bases from J; bases unmatched to any gene: 10. CDR3: CASSLAGDRGLEQYF. The CDR3 nucleotides are TGCGCCAGCAGCCTGGCTGGGGACAGGGGCTTAGAGCAGTACTTC.

The chain couples TRBV12-5 to TRBJ2-3; D unresolved. The CDR3 covers 11 residues. Trimming took off 5 bases at V and 7 bases at J, with 7 bases between the two ends. Germline V gene data show CDR1 as LGHNT and CDR2 as FRNRAP. The CDR3 DNA is TGTGCTAGTGGTCTTTACTATACGCAGTATTTT. Translation: CASGLYYTQYF. The full variable domain, its missing parts supplied by reference TRBV12-5 and TRBJ2-3, is DARVTQTPRHKVTEMGQEVTMRCQPILGHNTVFWYRQTMMQGLELLAYFRNRAPLDDSGMPKDRFSAEMPDATLATLKIQPSEPRDSAVYFCASGLYYTQYFGPGTRLTVL.

CDR3 sequence: CASSLERGTQYF. DNA of the CDR3: TGTGCCAGCAGCTTAGAACGAGGGACCCAGTACTTC. This sequence joins TRBV7-2 and TRBJ2-5; D not resolved. Germline V gene lookup returns CDR1 SGHTA and CDR2 FQGNSA. There are 12 residues in the CDR3. Trimming left V 1 base short and J 7 bases short, with 7 bases between.

The chain has TRBV27 and TRBJ2-7; 8 bases match TRBD1. J gave up 5 bases and V 0 bases, and 6 bases lay outside the gene matches. Germline V gene data show CDR1 as MNHEY and CDR2 as SMNVEV (reference sequence). This CDR3 region has 15 residues. CDR3 bases: TGTGCCAGCAGTTTATCCCCCAGGGGGCAAGACGAGCAGTACTTC. The encoded protein is CASSLSPRGQDEQYF.